This T cell receptor (beta chain) was profiled in a study of cytotoxic CD8 clonotypes in ibrutinib-treated CLL (dated by TCRdb to the early 2020s). About the full investigation: In this cohort, around 15 patients were treatment-naive and approximately ten were relapsed/refractory, while around 17 had unmutated IGHV. Partial responses were observed in around 25 patients and complete responses in 2; after a median follow-up of around 64 months, remission was maintained in 15 or so patients and progression was observed in 12. Response samples were taken after a median of roughly a year on treatment, ranging from about 6 to 36 months. On average, each sample had a few hundred thousand productive templates and 96,000 or so productive rearrangements. Of the 85 to 95 participants in the trial, roughly 26 had longitudinal samples available. Cryopreserved peripheral blood mononuclear cells were obtained before treatment, at response, and at either sustained remission or disease progression. All remission and progressive disease samples were collected while patients were still receiving ibrutinib.

The CDR3 spans 13 residues, from the cysteine through the phenylalanine. Only the CDR3 DNA stays, 39 bases, in frame from base 1. The V and J ends are trimmed by 4 bases and 5 bases, leaving 11 bases between them. Per the germline V gene, KGHSH is the CDR1 and LQKENI is the CDR2. The meaning of the sample's time point label: roughly 23 months on ibrutinib. Approximately 2 micrograms of genomic DNA were extracted from cryopreserved PBMCs for TCR beta library preparation. Longitudinal blood samples from CLL patients on ibrutinib monotherapy were analyzed using high-throughput TCR beta sequencing. The patients took part in an open-label, single-center phase 2 trial of ibrutinib monotherapy. A MiSeq instrument was used for deep resolution sequencing, which targeted depths ranging from 1 in 1 million up to 1 in 200,000 T cells, with coverage averaging 10x for each clonotype. The immunoSEQ hsTCRB Kit was used to generate the TCR beta libraries. Turning to the authors' computational methods: ImmunoSEQ Data Assistant and ImmunoSEQ Analyzer were used for data analysis, and V, D and J genes were assigned according to IMGT definitions. Clonality, which ranges from 0 to 1, was calculated as one minus the normalized Shannon entropy of productive rearrangement frequencies. Only overrepresented clonotypes making up at least 0.05% of each patient's repertoire were included in the public clonotype analysis. Roughly 12 age-matched healthy donor repertoires from immuneACCESS were used as controls for clonality. The table was pulled from immuneACCESS by TCRdb, which kept in-frame rearrangements only. Such tables lose some clones; where checked, under half of the loss comes from unresolved V genes, and the rest has no known cause. V and J calls plus clone size are reproduced from that table; the DNA served to infer D and trimming. Across this sample there are 45,000 to 65,000 clones, with 75% to 90% seen only once. The ten biggest clones cover roughly 20% of the sample.

Broader findings and caveats from the paper: Sustained-remission and progressing patients did not have matched sampling times, and lymph node repertoires were not examined. At ibrutinib response clonality went up, during sustained remission it held steady, and at progression it dropped back toward baseline. Public clonotypes were rare and either shrank or stayed stable during treatment, and the rise in clonality at ibrutinib response reflected expansion of private clonotypes. Baseline clonality exceeded that of age-matched healthy donors and correlated strongly with circulating CD8+ T-cell counts.

This clone was observed a few times. The target of this receptor is not known. Nothing much larger sits one base from this clone, and base qualities are not available. The clonotype comes from a human donor with chronic lymphocytic leukemia. The material sequenced was PBMCs, taken after 24 months of ibrutinib treatment. The chain joins TRBV18 to TRBJ1-1; no confident D gene assignment can be made. The CDR3 in this case is CASSRNGVTEAFF. The DNA sequence follows: TGTGCCAGCTCACGAAACGGGGTAACTGAAGCTTTCTTT.